This is a list of T cell receptor beta chains from one sample in a study of regulatory T cells in long-lasting Graves disease. Via MiXCR, TCRdb re-called the multiplex PCR reads, giving one row per CDR3 protein. The data hold approximately 500,000 distinct CDR3 sequences, with around a fifth observed a single time. Sequencing was performed on peripheral blood mononuclear cells (PBMCs), taken when the disease was refractory, from a patient treated with antithyroid drugs. These receptors were collected from a female donor with Graves disease. Both conserved end residues are part of each CDR3. The D gene is left open where the match is weak. Clone size is not always given. Where it is, it says once, few, many or a class for expanded clones.

V gene	clone size	D gene	J gene	CDR3 protein	CDR3 DNA
TRBV29-1	few	-	TRBJ1-2	CSVEGGAGDGYTF	TGCAGCGTTGAAGGTGGGGCAGGGGATGGCTACACCTTC
TRBV6-5	many	-	TRBJ2-5	CASSSWGLGRETQYF	TGTGCCAGCAGTTCCTGGGGTTTAGGACGAGAGACCCAGTACTTC
TRBV24-1	many	-	TRBJ2-1	CATSDPRAGSTYNEQFF	TGTGCCACCAGTGATCCCCGGGCCGGGTCCACCTACAATGAGCAGTTCTTC
TRBV3-1	many	-	TRBJ2-7	CASSLLAPGSEQYF	TGTGCCAGCAGCCTGCTAGCGCCGGGGAGCGAGCAGTACTTC
TRBV19	few	-	TRBJ1-5	CASSIDRQPQHF	TGTGCCAGTAGTATCGACAGACAGCCCCAGCATTTT
TRBV10-3	-	TRBD2	TRBJ2-7	CAISAQERESEQYF	TGTGCCATCAGTGCCCAGGAGCGGGAGAGCGAGCAGTACTTC
TRBV7-9	few	TRBD1	TRBJ2-5	CASSLTLRGLYETQYF	TGTGCCAGCAGCTTAACCCTCAGGGGGCTCTATGAGACCCAGTACTTC
TRBV7-9	-	-	TRBJ1-3	CASSESGVSGNTIYF	TGTGCCAGCAGCGAAAGCGGGGTCTCTGGAAACACCATATATTTT
TRBV20-1	once	-	TRBJ2-3	CSARVGGDNTDTQYF	TGCAGTGCTAGAGTGGGTGGCGATAACACAGATACGCAGTATTTT
TRBV7-2	many	TRBD1	TRBJ2-5	CASSLGQATGETQYF	TGTGCCAGCAGCTTGGGACAGGCCACGGGAGAGACCCAGTACTTC
TRBV20-1	many	TRBD1	TRBJ2-7	CSASTGIGYEQYF	TGCAGTGCTTCGACAGGGATCGGGTACGAGCAGTACTTC
TRBV6-1	few	-	TRBJ1-5	CASSEEGSPYQPQHF	TGTGCCAGCAGTGAAGAGGGGAGCCCCTATCAGCCCCAGCATTTT
TRBV27	once	-	TRBJ2-3	CASSYYSAAGFADTQYF	TGTGCCAGCAGTTACTATTCCGCTGCGGGCTTTGCAGATACGCAGTATTTT
TRBV20-1	-	-	TRBJ1-3	CSATDFASSGNTIYF	TGCAGTGCGACCGATTTCGCCTCCTCTGGAAACACCATATATTTT
TRBV14	-	-	TRBJ2-3	CASSKDLTDTQYF	TGTGCCAGCAGCAAAGACCTCACGGATACGCAGTATTTT
TRBV5-1	many	-	TRBJ1-1	CASSLLPTNTEAFF	TGCGCCAGCAGCTTGTTGCCCACAAACACTGAAGCTTTCTTT
TRBV11-2	-	TRBD1	TRBJ2-1	CASSRPGQVYNEQFF	TGTGCCAGCAGCCGACCGGGACAGGTCTACAATGAGCAGTTCTTC
TRBV29-1	few	-	TRBJ2-7	CSAEWGNYEQYF	TGCAGCGCTGAGTGGGGGAACTACGAGCAGTACTTC
TRBV6-1	-	-	TRBJ1-5	CASTKGGNQPQHF	TGTGCCAGCACAAAAGGGGGCAATCAGCCCCAGCATTTT
TRBV6-1	many	-	TRBJ2-7	CAITFRDMLGGEQYF	TGTGCCATCACCTTCCGGGACATGTTAGGGGGTGAGCAGTACTTC
TRBV29-1	-	TRBD1	TRBJ1-2	CSAPTGGHNYGYTF	TGCAGCGCTCCAACAGGGGGGCACAACTATGGCTACACCTTC
TRBV19	-	-	TRBJ1-5	CASSIGQTNQPQHF	TGTGCCAGTAGTATAGGACAGACGAATCAGCCCCAGCATTTT
TRBV19	-	TRBD1	TRBJ2-5	CASSIGLDRGNKTQYF	TGTGCCAGTAGTATAGGCCTGGACAGGGGTAACAAGACCCAGTACTTC
TRBV19	-	-	TRBJ1-5	CASSIIYGPGASNQPQHF	TGTGCCAGTAGTATAATTTACGGGCCAGGGGCTTCCAATCAGCCCCAGCATTTT
TRBV7-9	many	-	TRBJ1-2	CASSRSGGESYGYTF	TGTGCCAGCAGTCGAAGCGGAGGGGAGAGCTATGGCTACACCTTC
TRBV28	-	-	TRBJ2-1	CATKLLGSSYNEQFF	TGTGCCACCAAACTCTTGGGTAGCTCCTACAATGAGCAGTTCTTC
TRBV24-1	few	TRBD1	TRBJ1-2	CATSETGTGASSGYTF	TGTGCCACCAGTGAAACCGGGACAGGGGCTTCTAGTGGCTACACCTTC
TRBV28	many	-	TRBJ2-5	CASSFRRAEGETQYF	TGTGCCAGCAGTTTCCGGCGGGCGGAGGGAGAGACCCAGTACTTC
TRBV2	-	TRBD2	TRBJ2-6	CASLHLLAGDLSGANVLTF	TGTGCCAGCCTTCACCTATTAGCGGGAGACCTCTCTGGGGCCAACGTCCTGACTTTC
TRBV7-2	many	-	TRBJ2-7	CASSFYTHEQYF	TGTGCCAGCAGCTTCTATACCCACGAGCAGTACTTC
TRBV28	many	TRBD1	TRBJ1-1	CASRAGTGGEGTEAFF	TGTGCCAGCAGGGCAGGGACAGGCGGTGAAGGGACTGAAGCTTTCTTT
TRBV29-1	many	-	TRBJ2-5	CSVARGAETQYF	TGCAGCGTTGCTAGGGGAGCGGAGACCCAGTACTTC
TRBV6-5	many	-	TRBJ1-1	CASSSFHYTEAFF	TGTGCCAGCAGTTCCTTCCACTACACTGAAGCTTTCTTT
TRBV6-1	-	TRBD1	TRBJ1-4	CASGDSANEKLFF	TGTGCCAGCGGGGACAGTGCTAATGAAAAACTGTTTTTT
TRBV12-3/TRBV12-4	many	-	TRBJ2-5	CASSLWAREETQYF	TGTGCCAGCAGTTTGTGGGCAAGGGAAGAGACCCAGTACTTC